This TCR beta chain stems from a study of OX40 agonist ivuxolimab in advanced cancers. Study in general: Patients were 82.7% male with ages roughly 23 to 79, mean roughly 55.

TCRdb's copy holds only in-frame clones and misses some; the assay was immunoSEQ multiplex PCR. In the table there are about 67,000 clones, about 85% of which are singletons. The material sequenced was CD4+ or CD8+ T cells sorted from blood, taken in a trial of the OX40 agonist ivuxolimab. The clonotype comes from an adult with an advanced solid tumor such as melanoma, head and neck, liver or kidney cancer.

For the CDR3, the DNA is TGTGCCATCAGGGACAGAACCCACGAGCAGTACTTC. Its translation is CAIRDRTHEQYF. The chain links TRBV10-3 to TRBJ2-7, with D maybe TRBD1 (6 bases). This CDR3 contains 12 residues. V was shortened by 6 bases and J by 5 bases, with 11 bases between the two germline ends. From germline, CDR1 is ENHRY and CDR2 SYGVKD.